These 3 T cell receptor beta chains came from one sample sequenced in a study of shared clonotypes between healthy human individuals. The assay was immunoSEQ multiplex PCR, and TCRdb's table has in-frame clones only and misses some. The sample contains approximately 2,000,000 clones, about nine tenths of which appear only once. The source material was naive CD4+ T cells from PBMCs. The subset was: CD45RA+ positively selected. These receptor sequences come from a man between 18 and 35 years old in good health. Some clones in this sample may be carry-over from other donors' samples.

V gene TRBV27 combines with J gene TRBJ1-1; the match to TRBD1 covers 7 bases. The CDR3 runs 14 residues. Germline CDR1 and CDR2: MNHEY and SMNVEV (reference sequence). J lost 4 bases, V lost 2 bases, and 4 bases had no gene match. CDR3 protein: CASSLKGAGTEAFF. As DNA, the CDR3 is TGTGCCAGCAGTTTAAAGGGGGCCGGCACTGAAGCTTTCTTT.

V is TRBV10-3 and J is TRBJ2-7; 8 nucleotides line up with TRBD2. Germline V gives CDR1 ENHRY, CDR2 SYGVKD. The CDR3 sequence is 16 residues long. The junction had 10 bases not matched to a gene; V was cut back by 3 bases and J by 3 bases. Here the CDR3 reads CAISDPTGGPVYEQYF. CDR3 in DNA: TGTGCCATCAGTGACCCCACGGGAGGGCCCGTCTACGAGCAGTACTTC.

This clone was counted a single time. The genes are TRBV5-6 and TRBJ2-7; D possibly uses TRBD1 or TRBD2 (5 bases each). Trimming cost V 4 bases and J 11 bases, with 16 bases left between them. Germline loops: CDR1 SGHDT, CDR2 YYEEEE. The CDR3 runs to 12 residues. The CDR3 spells CASSGYTGTEYF. The CDR3 DNA is TGTGCCAGCAGCGGCTACACCGGGACCGAGTACTTC. The whole variable domain, filled in from reference TRBV5-6 and TRBJ2-7, reads DAGVTQSPTHLIKTRGQQVTLRCSPKSGHDTVSWYQQALGQGPQFIFQYYEEEERQRGNFPDRFSGHQFPNYSSELNVNALLLGDSALYLCASSGYTGTEYFGPGTRLTVT.